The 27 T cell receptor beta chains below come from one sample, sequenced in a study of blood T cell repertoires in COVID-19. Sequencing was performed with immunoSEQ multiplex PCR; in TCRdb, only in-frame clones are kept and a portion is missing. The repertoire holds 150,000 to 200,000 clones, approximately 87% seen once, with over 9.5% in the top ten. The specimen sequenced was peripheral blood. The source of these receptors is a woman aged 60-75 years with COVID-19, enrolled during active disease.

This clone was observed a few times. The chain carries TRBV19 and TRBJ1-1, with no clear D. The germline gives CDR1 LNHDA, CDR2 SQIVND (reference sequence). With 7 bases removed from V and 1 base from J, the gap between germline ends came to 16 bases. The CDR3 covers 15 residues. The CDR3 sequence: CASKRPQASNTEAFF. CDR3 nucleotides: TGTGCCAGTAAGAGACCGCAGGCATCGAACACTGAAGCTTTCTTT.

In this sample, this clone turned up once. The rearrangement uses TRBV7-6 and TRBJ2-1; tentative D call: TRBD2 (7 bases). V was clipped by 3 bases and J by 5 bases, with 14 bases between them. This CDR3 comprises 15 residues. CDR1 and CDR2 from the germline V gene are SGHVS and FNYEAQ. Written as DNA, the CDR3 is TGTGCCAGCAGCTTGGGGGGGCCCGGGGACAATGAGCAGTTCTTC. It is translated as CASSLGGPGDNEQFF.

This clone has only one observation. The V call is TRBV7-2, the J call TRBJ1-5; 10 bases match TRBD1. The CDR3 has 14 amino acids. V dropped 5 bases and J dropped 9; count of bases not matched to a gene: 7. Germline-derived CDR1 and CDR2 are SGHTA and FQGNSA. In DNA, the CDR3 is TGTGCCAGCAGCAAAGACAGGGGGCTACGGCCCCAGCATTTT. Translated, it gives CASSKDRGLRPQHF.

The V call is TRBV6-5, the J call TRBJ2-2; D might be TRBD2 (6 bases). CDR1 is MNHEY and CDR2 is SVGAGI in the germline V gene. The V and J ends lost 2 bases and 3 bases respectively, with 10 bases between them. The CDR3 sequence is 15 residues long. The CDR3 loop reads CASSYGLPYTGELFF. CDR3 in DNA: TGTGCCAGCAGTTACGGACTACCCTACACCGGGGAGCTGTTTTTT.

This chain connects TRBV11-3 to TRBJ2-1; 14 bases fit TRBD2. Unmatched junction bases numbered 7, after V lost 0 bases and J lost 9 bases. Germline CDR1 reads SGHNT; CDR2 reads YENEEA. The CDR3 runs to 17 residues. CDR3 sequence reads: CASSLDPGTSGSSEQFF. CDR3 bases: TGTGCCAGCAGCTTAGATCCGGGGACTAGCGGGAGTAGTGAGCAGTTCTTC.

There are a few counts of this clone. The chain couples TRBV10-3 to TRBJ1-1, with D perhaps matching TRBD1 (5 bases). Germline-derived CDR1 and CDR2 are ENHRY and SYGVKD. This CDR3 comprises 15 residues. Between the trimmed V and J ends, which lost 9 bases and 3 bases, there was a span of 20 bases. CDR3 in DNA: TGTGCCATAAGGGAATTGATGGGGGGGGACACTGAAGCTTTCTTT. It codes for CAIRELMGGDTEAFF.

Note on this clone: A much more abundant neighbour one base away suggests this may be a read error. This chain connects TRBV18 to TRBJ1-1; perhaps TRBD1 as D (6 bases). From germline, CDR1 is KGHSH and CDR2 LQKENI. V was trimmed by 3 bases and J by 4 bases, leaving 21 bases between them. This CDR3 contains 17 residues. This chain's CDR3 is CASSPSCDEGGGTEAFF. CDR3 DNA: TGTGCCAGCTCACCGTCCTGTGACGAGGGGGGGGGCACTGAAGCTTTCTTT.

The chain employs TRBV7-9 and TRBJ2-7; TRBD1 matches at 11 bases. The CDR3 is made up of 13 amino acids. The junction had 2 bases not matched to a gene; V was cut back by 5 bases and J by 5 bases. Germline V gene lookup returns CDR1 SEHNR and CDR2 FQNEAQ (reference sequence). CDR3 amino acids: CASSRTGGNEQYF. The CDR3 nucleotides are TGTGCCAGCAGCCGGACAGGGGGCAACGAGCAGTACTTC.

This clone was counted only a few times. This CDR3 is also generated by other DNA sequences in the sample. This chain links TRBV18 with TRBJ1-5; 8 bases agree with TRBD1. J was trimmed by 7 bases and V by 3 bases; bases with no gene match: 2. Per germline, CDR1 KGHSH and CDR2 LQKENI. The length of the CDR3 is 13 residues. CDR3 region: CASSPTGDQPQHF. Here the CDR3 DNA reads TGTGCCAGCTCACCGACAGGGGACCAGCCCCAGCATTTT.

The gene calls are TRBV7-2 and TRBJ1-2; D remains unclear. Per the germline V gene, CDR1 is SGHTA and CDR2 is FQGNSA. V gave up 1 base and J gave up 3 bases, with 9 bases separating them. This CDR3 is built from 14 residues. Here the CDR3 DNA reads TGTGCCAGCAGCTTAGGCGGCCGTGACTATGGCTACACCTTC. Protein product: CASSLGGRDYGYTF.

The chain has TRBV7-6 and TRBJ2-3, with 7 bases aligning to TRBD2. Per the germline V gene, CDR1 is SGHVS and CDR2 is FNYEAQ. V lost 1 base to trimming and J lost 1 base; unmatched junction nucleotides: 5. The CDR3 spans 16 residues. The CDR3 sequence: CASSLGGGPGTDTQYF. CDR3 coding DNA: TGTGCCAGCAGCTTAGGGGGAGGGCCCGGCACAGATACGCAGTATTTT.

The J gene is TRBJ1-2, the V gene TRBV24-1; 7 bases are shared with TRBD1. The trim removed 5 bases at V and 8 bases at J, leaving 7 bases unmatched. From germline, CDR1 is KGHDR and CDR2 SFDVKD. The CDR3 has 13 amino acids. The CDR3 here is CATSGKGANGYTF. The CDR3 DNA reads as TGTGCCACCAGTGGAAAGGGGGCTAACGGCTACACCTTC.

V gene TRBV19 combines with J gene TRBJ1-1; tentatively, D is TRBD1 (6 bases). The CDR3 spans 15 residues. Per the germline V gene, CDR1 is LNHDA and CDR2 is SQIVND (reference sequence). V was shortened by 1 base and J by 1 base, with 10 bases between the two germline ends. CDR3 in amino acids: CASSIVDRSNTEAFF. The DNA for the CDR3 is TGTGCCAGTAGTATAGTTGACAGGTCGAACACTGAAGCTTTCTTT.

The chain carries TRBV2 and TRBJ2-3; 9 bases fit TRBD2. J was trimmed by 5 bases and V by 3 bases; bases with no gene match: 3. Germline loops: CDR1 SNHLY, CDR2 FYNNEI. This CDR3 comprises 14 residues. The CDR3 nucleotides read TGTGCCAGCAGTGACGCGGGAGGGGAAGATACGCAGTATTTT. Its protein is CASSDAGGEDTQYF.

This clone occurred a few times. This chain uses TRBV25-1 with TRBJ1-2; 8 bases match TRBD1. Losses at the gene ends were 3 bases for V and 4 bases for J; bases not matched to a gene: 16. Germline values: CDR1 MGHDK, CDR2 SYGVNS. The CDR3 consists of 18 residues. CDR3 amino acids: CASSDPGQGASSIYGYTF. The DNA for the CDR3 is TGTGCCAGCAGTGACCCCGGACAGGGCGCTTCTTCTATCTATGGCTACACCTTC.

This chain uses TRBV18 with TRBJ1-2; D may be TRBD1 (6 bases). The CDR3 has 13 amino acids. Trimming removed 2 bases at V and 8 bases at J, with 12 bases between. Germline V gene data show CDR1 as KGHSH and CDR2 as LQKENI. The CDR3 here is CASSPSYREGYTF. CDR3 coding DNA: TGTGCCAGCTCACCATCATACAGGGAAGGCTACACCTTC.

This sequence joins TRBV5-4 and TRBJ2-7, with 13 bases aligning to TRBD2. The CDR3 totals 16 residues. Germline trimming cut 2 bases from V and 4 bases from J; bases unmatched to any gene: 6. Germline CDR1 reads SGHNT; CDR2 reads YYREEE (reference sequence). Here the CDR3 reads CASSFRTSGSRYEQYF. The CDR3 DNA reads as TGTGCCAGCAGCTTCCGGACTAGCGGGAGTAGGTACGAGCAGTACTTC.

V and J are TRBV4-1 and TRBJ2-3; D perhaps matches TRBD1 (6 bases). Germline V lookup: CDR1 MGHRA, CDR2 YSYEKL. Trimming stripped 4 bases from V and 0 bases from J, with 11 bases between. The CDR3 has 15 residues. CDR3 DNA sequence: TGCGCCAGCAGCCCTGACAGGACTAGCACAGATACGCAGTATTTT. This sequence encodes CASSPDRTSTDTQYF.

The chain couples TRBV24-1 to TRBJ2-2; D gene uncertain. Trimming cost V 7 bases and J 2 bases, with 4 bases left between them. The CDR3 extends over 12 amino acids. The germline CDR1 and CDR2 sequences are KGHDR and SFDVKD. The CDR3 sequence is CATSSNTGELFF. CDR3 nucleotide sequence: TGTGCCACCAGCTCTAACACCGGGGAGCTGTTTTTT.

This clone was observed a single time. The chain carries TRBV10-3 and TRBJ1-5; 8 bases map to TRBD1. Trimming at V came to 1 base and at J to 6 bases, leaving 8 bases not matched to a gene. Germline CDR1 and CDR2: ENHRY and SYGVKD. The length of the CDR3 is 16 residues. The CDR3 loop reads CAISEWETGVGQPQHF. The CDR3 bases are TGTGCCATCAGTGAGTGGGAGACAGGGGTGGGTCAGCCCCAGCATTTT.

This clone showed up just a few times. The CDR3 sequence is CASSFRAATNEKLFF. CDR3 DNA sequence: TGCGCCAGCAGCTTCCGAGCGGCAACTAATGAAAAACTGTTTTTT. The chain combines TRBV4-1 with TRBJ1-4; D is uncertain. V lost 5 bases and J 0 bases, leaving 10 bases between the germline ends. The CDR3 runs to 15 residues. Looked up from germline, CDR1 is MGHRA and CDR2 is YSYEKL.

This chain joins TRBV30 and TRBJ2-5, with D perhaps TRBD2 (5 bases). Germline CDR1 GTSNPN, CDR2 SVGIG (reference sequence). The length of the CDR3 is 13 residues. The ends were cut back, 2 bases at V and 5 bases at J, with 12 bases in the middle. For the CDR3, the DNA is TGTGCCTGGAGTCCCTACGAGGGCGAGACCCAGTACTTC. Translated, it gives CAWSPYEGETQYF.

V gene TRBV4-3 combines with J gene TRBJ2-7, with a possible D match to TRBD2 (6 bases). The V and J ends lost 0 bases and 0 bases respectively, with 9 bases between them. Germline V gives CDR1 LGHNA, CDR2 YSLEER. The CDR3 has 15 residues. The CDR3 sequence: CASSQDPGASYEQYF. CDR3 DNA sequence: TGCGCCAGCAGCCAAGATCCGGGAGCCTCCTACGAGCAGTACTTC.

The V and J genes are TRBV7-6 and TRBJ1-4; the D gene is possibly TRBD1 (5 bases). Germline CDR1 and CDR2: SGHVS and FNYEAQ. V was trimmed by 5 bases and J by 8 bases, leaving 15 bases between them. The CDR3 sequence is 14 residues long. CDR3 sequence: CASSPTGGYEKLFF. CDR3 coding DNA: TGTGCCAGCAGCCCCACAGGAGGGTACGAAAAACTGTTTTTT. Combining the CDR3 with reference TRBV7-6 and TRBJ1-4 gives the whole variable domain GAGVSQSPRYKVTKRGQDVALRCDPISGHVSLYWYRQALGQGPEFLTYFNYEAQQDKSGLPNDRFSAERPEGSISTLTIQRTEQRDSAMYRCASSPTGGYEKLFFGSGTQLSVL.

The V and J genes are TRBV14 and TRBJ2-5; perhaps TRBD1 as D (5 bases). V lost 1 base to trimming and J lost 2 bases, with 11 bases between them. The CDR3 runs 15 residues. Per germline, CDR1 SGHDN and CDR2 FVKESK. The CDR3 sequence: CASSQGGRAQETQYF. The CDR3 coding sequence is TGTGCCAGCAGCCAAGGGGGCCGTGCGCAAGAGACCCAGTACTTC.

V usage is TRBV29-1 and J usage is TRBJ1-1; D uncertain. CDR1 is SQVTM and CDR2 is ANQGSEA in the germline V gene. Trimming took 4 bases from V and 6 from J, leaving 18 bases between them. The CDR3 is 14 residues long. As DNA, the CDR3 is TGCAGCGTTGTACGTGGCGGGGTTCAGGCTGAAGCTTTCTTT. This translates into CSVVRGGVQAEAFF.

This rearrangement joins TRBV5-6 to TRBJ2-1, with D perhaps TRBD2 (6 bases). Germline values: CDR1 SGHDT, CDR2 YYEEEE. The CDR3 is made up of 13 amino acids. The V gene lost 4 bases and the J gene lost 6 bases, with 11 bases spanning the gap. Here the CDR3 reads CASSMGLGNEQFF. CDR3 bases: TGTGCCAGCAGCATGGGACTTGGCAATGAGCAGTTCTTC.